The T cell receptor (beta chain) under discussion was sequenced for a study of T cells in Graves' hyperthyroidism and ophthalmopathy. Study-wide context: Peripheral blood was taken when the disease was first diagnosed, before any treatment began.

This clonotype was seen repeatedly, ten times or more. What it binds is unknown. From RNA transcripts, TCR beta CDR3 regions were amplified. Initially, a first-round RT-PCR of the TCR CDR3 employed the HTBI primer set. A single record per CDR3 protein comes from TCRdb applying MiXCR to the multiplex PCR reads. The sample lists fewer than 600,000 distinct CDR3 sequences; approximately 14% were seen once. From germline, CDR1 is PRHDT and CDR2 FYEKMQ (reference sequence). This CDR3 contains 15 residues. V was pared by 1 base and J by 2 bases, with 5 bases of the junction left unmatched. For the diagnoses, clinical symptoms, serum thyroxine and TRAb, thyroid ultrasound and orbital computed tomography were used. Findings and caveats of the study: Before onset, by a median of around 6.1 months, the model predicted ophthalmopathy. Within blood appeared most thyroid clonotypes that had expanded above 0.001.

What was sequenced was blood. V gene TRBV13 combines with J gene TRBJ2-7, with TRBD2 matching 7 bases. This clonotype was sampled from a woman between 40 and 50 years old with Graves' hyperthyroidism. CDR3 in DNA: TGTGCCAGCAGCTTAGATCGGGAGGAACCCTACGAGCAGTACTTC. The encoded protein is CASSLDREEPYEQYF.